This T cell receptor (beta chain) was recovered during a study of T cell responses to AZD1222 COVID-19 vaccine. Findings and limits, study-wide: Just a handful of people given AZD1222 tested seropositive at baseline. Donors were largely white British and mainly female; clonal diversity was possibly underestimated. None of the repertoires were sampled until the peak T cell response had passed.

J lost 3 bases, V lost 1 base, and 7 bases had no gene match. The CDR3 length is 15 residues. Germline loops: CDR1 SGHRS, CDR2 YFSETQ. As concerns this clone: Its antigen is not known.

Produced via immunoSEQ multiplex PCR; TCRdb's table is partial and in-frame only. Of 100,000 or so clones listed, approximately 90% are singletons. J is TRBJ2-7 and V is TRBV5-1, with 7 bases identical to TRBD2. The origin of this receptor is an adult in good health. Specimen: peripheral blood, collected on day 0 of AZD1222 vaccination. The CDR3 protein is CASSLRPGGYYEQYF. In nucleotides, the CDR3 is TGCGCCAGCAGCTTGCGGCCCGGGGGGTACTACGAGCAGTACTTC. The full variable domain, rest sourced from reference TRBV5-1 and TRBJ2-7, is KAGVTQTPRYLIKTRGQQVTLSCSPISGHRSVSWYQQTPGQGLQFLFEYFSETQRNKGNFPGRFSGRQFSNSRSEMNVSTLELGDSALYLCASSLRPGGYYEQYFGPGTRLTVT.